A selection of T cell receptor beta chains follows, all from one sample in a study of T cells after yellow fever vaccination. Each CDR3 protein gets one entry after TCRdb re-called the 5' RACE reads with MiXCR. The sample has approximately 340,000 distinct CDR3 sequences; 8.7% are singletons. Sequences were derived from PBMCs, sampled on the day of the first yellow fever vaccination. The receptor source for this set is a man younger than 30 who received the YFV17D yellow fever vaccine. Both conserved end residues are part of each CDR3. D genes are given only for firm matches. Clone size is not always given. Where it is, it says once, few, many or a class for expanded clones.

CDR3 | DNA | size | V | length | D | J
CASHTGALNTGELFF | TGTGCCAGCCATACGGGAGCTCTAAACACCGGGGAGCTGTTTTTT | many | TRBV19 | 15 | NA | TRBJ2-2
CASSQGRGRGNEQFF | TGTGCCAGCAGCCAGGGACGGGGCAGGGGCAATGAGCAGTTCTTC | few | TRBV14 | 15 | NA | TRBJ2-1
CATSGSRTGFEQYF | TGTGCCACCAGCGGGTCCCGGACAGGGTTTGAGCAGTACTTC | few | TRBV15 | 14 | TRBD1 | TRBJ2-7
CSVESDYNEQFF | TGCAGCGTTGAGTCAGATTACAATGAGCAGTTCTTC | NA | TRBV29-1 | 12 | NA | TRBJ2-1
CASRPTGRGQPQHF | TGTGCCAGCAGACCAACAGGCCGAGGGCAGCCCCAGCATTTT | many | TRBV7-3 | 14 | NA | TRBJ1-5
CASSQVGAWGYTF | TGTGCCAGCAGCCAAGTTGGGGCGTGGGGCTACACCTTC | few | TRBV4-2 | 13 | NA | TRBJ1-2
CASSPGQGDYEQYF | TGTGCCAGCAGCCCCGGACAGGGAGACTACGAGCAGTACTTC | many | TRBV4-2 | 14 | TRBD1 | TRBJ2-7
CASSFGEAQGYTF | TGCGCCAGCAGCTTTGGGGAGGCCCAGGGCTACACCTTC | few | TRBV5-1 | 13 | NA | TRBJ1-2
CSASGVVGTDYNEQFF | TGCAGTGCTAGTGGGGTGGTCGGGACTGACTACAATGAGCAGTTCTTC | NA | TRBV20-1 | 16 | NA | TRBJ2-1
CASSRYWEQGSYGYTF | TGCGCCAGCAGCCGATATTGGGAACAGGGTTCCTATGGCTACACCTTC | few | TRBV4-1 | 16 | NA | TRBJ1-2
CASSGRTRRGRETQYF | TGTGCCAGTAGTGGCAGAACTCGCAGGGGACGGGAGACCCAGTACTTC | NA | TRBV19 | 16 | NA | TRBJ2-5
CASSLALDSDRASTDTQYF | TGTGCCAGCAGTTTAGCGCTCGATTCGGACAGGGCCAGCACAGATACGCAGTATTTT | NA | TRBV12-3/TRBV12-4 | 19 | TRBD1 | TRBJ2-3
CASSPDRSTDTQYF | TGCGCCAGCAGCCCCGACAGAAGCACAGATACGCAGTATTTT | few | TRBV5-1 | 14 | NA | TRBJ2-3
CASSYSWGTEAFF | TGTGCCAGCAGTTACTCATGGGGCACTGAAGCTTTCTTT | NA | TRBV6-2/TRBV6-3 | 13 | NA | TRBJ1-1
CASSVTDRAYEQYF | TGTGCCAGCAGCGTAACGGACAGGGCCTACGAGCAGTACTTC | NA | TRBV9 | 14 | TRBD1 | TRBJ2-7
CSAIGAGASSYNEQFF | TGCAGCGCTATAGGCGCGGGGGCGAGCTCCTACAATGAGCAGTTCTTC | NA | TRBV20-1 | 16 | NA | TRBJ2-1
CSVPGQGTGVSF | TGCAGCGTTCCGGGACAGGGAACCGGCGTGTCCTTC | NA | TRBV29-1 | 12 | TRBD1 | TRBJ2-7
CSVRDRENYEQYF | TGCAGCGTAAGGGACAGGGAAAATTACGAGCAGTACTTC | NA | TRBV29-1 | 13 | TRBD1 | TRBJ2-7
CASSLFQLRGEKLFF | TGTGCCAGCAGTTTATTCCAATTAAGGGGTGAAAAACTGTTTTTT | few | TRBV12-3/TRBV12-4 | 15 | NA | TRBJ1-4
CASSFNIYGYTF | TGTGCCAGCAGTTTCAACATCTATGGCTACACCTTC | NA | TRBV12-3/TRBV12-4 | 12 | NA | TRBJ1-2
CASSQVPGGAQYF | TGCGCCAGCAGCCAAGTGCCCGGTGGTGCGCAGTATTTT | NA | TRBV4-1 | 13 | NA | TRBJ2-3
CASSQVRGDGYTF | TGCGCCAGCAGCCAAGTCCGCGGCGATGGCTACACCTTC | NA | TRBV4-3 | 13 | NA | TRBJ1-2
CASSETDRPSPLHF | TGTGCCAGCAGTGAAACCGACAGACCTTCACCCCTCCACTTT | NA | TRBV25-1 | 14 | NA | TRBJ1-6
CASSLDGSRAIPEAFF | TGCGCCAGCAGCTTGGACGGTTCGAGGGCAATCCCTGAAGCTTTCTTT | many | TRBV5-1 | 16 | NA | TRBJ1-1
CASSLASGGTTYEQYF | TGTGCCAGCAGCTTAGCAAGCGGGGGGACCACCTACGAGCAGTACTTC | NA | TRBV13 | 16 | TRBD2 | TRBJ2-7
CATSRDRGFDEQFF | TGTGCCACCAGCAGGGACAGGGGATTTGATGAGCAGTTCTTC | few | TRBV24-1 | 14 | TRBD1 | TRBJ2-1
CASSSQGSPGANVLTF | TGTGCCAGCAGCTCACAGGGATCCCCTGGGGCCAACGTCCTGACTTTC | NA | TRBV6-1 | 16 | NA | TRBJ2-6
CASSLGRGLDTQYF | TGTGCCAGCAGCTTGGGGAGGGGCTTAGATACGCAGTATTTT | few | TRBV7-3 | 14 | TRBD2 | TRBJ2-3